This T cell receptor beta chain was captured by sequencing in a study of T cell changes during pregnancy in multiple sclerosis. V trimming: 0 bases; J trimming: 6 bases; junction bases outside the gene matches: 0. The CDR3 length is 13 residues. Germline V gives CDR1 SGHRS, CDR2 YFSETQ. Sequencing was performed with immunoSEQ multiplex PCR; in TCRdb, only in-frame clones are kept and a portion is missing. Of almost 50,000 clones in the sample, roughly 94% were seen once. This sequence was found in a female donor with multiple sclerosis, enrolled in a pregnancy study. Here the sequenced sample was CD4+ T cells from peripheral blood mononuclear cells, taken in the third trimester of pregnancy. The chain recombines TRBV5-1 with TRBJ1-1, with TRBD1 matching 9 bases. The CDR3 region is CASSLGDRAEAFF. CDR3 sequence (DNA): TGCGCCAGCAGCTTGGGGGACAGGGCTGAAGCTTTCTTT. The full variable domain, in which reference TRBV5-1 and TRBJ1-1 provide the parts outside the CDR3, is KAGVTQTPRYLIKTRGQQVTLSCSPISGHRSVSWYQQTPGQGLQFLFEYFSETQRNKGNFPGRFSGRQFSNSRSEMNVSTLELGDSALYLCASSLGDRAEAFFGQGTRLTVV.